A selection of T cell receptor beta chains follows, all from one sample in a study of cytomegalovirus exposure and HLA in healthy donors. Repertoires were generated with immunoSEQ multiplex PCR, while TCRdb's copy carries only in-frame clones and drops some. The sample has about 63,000 clones, 73% seen once. Material for sequencing was PBMCs. These receptors came from a man in his fifties or sixties in good health and CMV-seronegative. Both conserved end residues are part of each CDR3. Each record gives: V gene, J gene, clone size, D gene, CDR3 protein, CDR3 DNA. A D gene is named only where the DNA matches it firmly. A clone size is listed for some rows: how often the clone was seen (once, few, many), or a class if it is expanded.

>TRBV9|TRBJ2-3|-|-
CASSATGLSTDTQYF
TGTGCCAGCAGCGCAACTGGACTAAGCACAGATACGCAGTATTTT
>TRBV7-9|TRBJ1-4|-|-
CASSLKVAGLTEKLFF
TGTGCCAGCAGCTTAAAGGTGGCAGGCTTGACTGAAAAACTGTTTTTT
>TRBV5-4|TRBJ1-4|-|-
CASSSSSGGFEKLFF
TGTGCCAGCAGCTCCTCCTCGGGAGGGTTCGAAAAACTGTTTTTT
>TRBV6-5|TRBJ1-5|-|-
CASSTGYNQPQHF
TGTGCCAGCAGTACGGGTTACAATCAGCCCCAGCATTTT
>TRBV11-3|TRBJ1-5|-|-
CASSHRREQPQHF
TGTGCCAGCAGCCATAGGAGGGAACAGCCCCAGCATTTT
>TRBV5-5|TRBJ2-3|few|TRBD1
CASSRLLSDRVNSDTQYF
TGTGCCAGCAGCCGCTTATTGTCGGACAGGGTTAATAGCGATACGCAGTATTTT
>TRBV6-6|TRBJ2-7|few|-
CASSSPTLSSYEQYF
TGTGCCAGCAGTTCGCCGACACTGAGCTCCTACGAGCAGTACTTC
>TRBV18|TRBJ1-2|once|-
CASPREGGNRGYTF
TGTGCCAGTCCACGAGAGGGGGGGAATCGTGGCTACACCTTC
>TRBV11-3|TRBJ1-1|-|-
CASSSYGGGPEAFF
TGTGCCAGCAGCTCTTATGGCGGGGGCCCTGAAGCTTTCTTT
>TRBV13|TRBJ2-3|-|TRBD2
CASRPKASGGDTQYF
TGTGCCAGCAGACCTAAGGCTAGCGGGGGGGATACGCAGTATTTT
>TRBV11-2|TRBJ2-1|once|-
CASSLQAFFNEQFF
TGTGCCAGCAGCTTGCAGGCATTTTTCAACGAGCAGTTCTTC
>TRBV19|TRBJ1-1|-|-
CASRRIRDDDTEAFF
TGTGCCAGTAGGCGGATCAGGGATGATGACACTGAAGCTTTCTTT
>TRBV7-7|TRBJ2-7|-|TRBD1
CASSLGQGEYGYEQYF
TGTGCTAGCAGCTTAGGACAGGGGGAGTACGGCTACGAGCAGTACTTC
>TRBV7-3|TRBJ2-3|-|TRBD1
CASSLGTVGTDTQYF
TGTGCCAGCAGCTTAGGGACAGTAGGCACAGATACGCAGTATTTT
>TRBV5-4|TRBJ2-7|-|-
CASSSLYEQYF
TGTGCCAGCAGCTCCTTATACGAGCAGTACTTC
>TRBV7-9|TRBJ1-2|-|TRBD1
CASSLPGQGGSNYGYTF
TGTGCCAGCAGCTTACCAGGACAGGGGGGCTCCAACTATGGCTACACCTTC
>TRBV30|TRBJ1-5|few|-
CAWSVGTYNNQPQHF
TGTGCCTGGAGTGTAGGGACTTATAACAATCAGCCCCAGCATTTT
>TRBV29-1|TRBJ1-2|-|TRBD1
CSVHEGQGIADYGYTF
TGCAGCGTCCATGAGGGACAGGGTATCGCGGACTATGGCTACACCTTC
>TRBV5-1|TRBJ2-7|few|-
CASSQGGFRRRSYEQYF
TGCGCCAGCAGCCAAGGTGGGTTCAGGAGGCGCTCCTACGAGCAGTACTTC
>TRBV7-2|TRBJ1-6|-|-
CASSHPRRGASVLSPLHF
TGTGCCAGCAGCCACCCCAGGCGGGGGGCGTCGGTCCTTTCACCCCTCCACTTT
>TRBV6-5|TRBJ1-1|-|TRBD1
CASSFRQGSAEAFF
TGTGCCAGCAGTTTCCGACAGGGAAGCGCTGAAGCTTTCTTT
>TRBV6-6|TRBJ1-1|medium-sized|-
CASTYGLGNTEAFF
TGTGCCAGCACCTACGGGTTGGGGAACACTGAAGCTTTCTTT
>TRBV5-4|TRBJ1-4|once|TRBD1
CASSHGQATNEKLFF
TGTGCCAGCAGCCATGGACAGGCAACTAATGAAAAACTGTTTTTT
>TRBV19|TRBJ1-1|-|-
CASRQGTEAFF
TGTGCCAGCCGGCAGGGAACTGAAGCTTTCTTT
>TRBV5-1|TRBJ2-5|-|TRBD2
CASSSSSGASETQYF
TGCGCCAGCAGCTCCTCGAGCGGGGCGTCAGAGACCCAGTACTTC
>TRBV6-1|TRBJ1-6|-|-
CASREGSTNSPLHF
TGTGCCAGCAGGGAGGGCAGTACCAATTCACCCCTCCACTTT
>TRBV18|TRBJ2-1|-|TRBD2
CASSPTSGEHYNEQFF
TGTGCCAGCTCACCCACTAGCGGGGAACACTACAATGAGCAGTTCTTC
>TRBV5-1|TRBJ2-7|-|-
CASSLGLDEQYF
TGCGCCAGCAGCTTGGGACTTGACGAGCAGTACTTC
>TRBV19|TRBJ1-5|-|TRBD1
CASSNRDRATLGQPQHF
TGTGCCAGTAGTAACCGGGACAGGGCCACCCTTGGGCAGCCCCAGCATTTT
>TRBV29-1|TRBJ1-1|-|-
CSVEGAAEAFF
TGCAGCGTTGAGGGGGCGGCTGAAGCTTTCTTT
>TRBV19|TRBJ1-5|-|-
CASSIKGNQPQHF
TGTGCCAGTAGTATCAAGGGGAATCAGCCCCAGCATTTT
>TRBV19|TRBJ2-5|-|-
CASSISSSETQYF
TGTGCCAGTAGTATCTCGAGCTCGGAGACCCAGTACTTC
>TRBV7-3|TRBJ2-1|-|TRBD1
CASSPRQGAHSEQFF
TGTGCCAGCAGCCCACGACAGGGGGCGCATAGTGAGCAGTTCTTC
>TRBV5-1|TRBJ2-1|-|TRBD2
CASSFAPGTSGYNEQFF
TGCGCCAGCAGTTTTGCCCCCGGGACTAGTGGCTACAATGAGCAGTTCTTC
>TRBV21-1|TRBJ2-5|-|-
CASIWAKAGRETQYF
TGTGCCAGCATTTGGGCAAAGGCGGGGAGAGAGACCCAGTACTTC
>TRBV6-1|TRBJ1-1|few|-
CASRQHGITEAFF
TGTGCCAGCAGACAGCACGGGATCACTGAAGCTTTCTTT
>TRBV27|TRBJ2-5|few|-
CASSPLDSVQETQYF
TGTGCCAGCAGTCCTCTCGACAGCGTCCAAGAGACCCAGTACTTC
>TRBV6-1|TRBJ2-3|-|-
CASSALTGWRADDTDTQYF
TGTGCCAGCAGTGCCCTAACGGGGTGGCGGGCTGACGACACAGATACGCAGTATTTT
>TRBV14|TRBJ1-2|-|TRBD1
CASSTQGGYGYTF
TGTGCCAGCAGCACACAGGGGGGTTATGGCTACACCTTC
>TRBV7-3|TRBJ2-1|-|TRBD2
CASSPISRGDSYNEQFF
TGTGCCAGCAGCCCCATAAGTCGGGGGGACTCCTACAATGAGCAGTTCTTC
>TRBV23-1|TRBJ1-5|-|TRBD1
CASSGQDSQPQHF
TGCGCCAGCAGTGGACAGGATAGTCAGCCCCAGCATTTT
>TRBV9|TRBJ2-6|once|TRBD2
CASSPRGSGGAVRQGANVLTF
TGTGCCAGCAGCCCTAGGGGTAGCGGGGGGGCCGTGCGCCAGGGGGCCAACGTCCTGACTTTC
>TRBV6-5|TRBJ1-1|few|TRBD1
CASSDRAVPYEAFF
TGTGCCAGCAGCGACAGGGCAGTCCCTTATGAAGCTTTCTTT
>TRBV7-2|TRBJ2-7|once|TRBD1
CASSLVGTGEEQYF
TGTGCCAGCAGCTTAGTGGGGACAGGGGAGGAGCAGTACTTC
>TRBV9|TRBJ2-1|-|TRBD2
CASSAWAGGGGYNEQFF
TGTGCCAGCAGCGCCTGGGCGGGAGGGGGGGGCTACAATGAGCAGTTCTTC
>TRBV9|TRBJ2-1|-|-
CASSGGVGVNEQFF
TGTGCCAGCAGCGGGGGGGTGGGTGTGAATGAGCAGTTCTTC
>TRBV5-6|TRBJ1-2|-|-
CASSWGGDGYTF
TGTGCCAGCAGCTGGGGGGGGGACGGCTACACCTTC
>TRBV5-6|TRBJ2-1|-|-
CASSLVPGGGYNEQFF
TGTGCCAGCAGCTTGGTTCCGGGGGGCGGATACAATGAGCAGTTCTTC
>TRBV6-6|TRBJ2-7|few|-
CASGSYEQYF
TGTGCCAGCGGGAGCTACGAGCAGTACTTC
>TRBV19|TRBJ1-2|-|TRBD1
CASSTQGTAYGYTF
TGTGCCAGTAGTACCCAAGGGACAGCCTATGGCTACACCTTC
>TRBV20-1|TRBJ1-1|-|-
CSAEKQGMAFF
TGCAGTGCTGAGAAACAGGGAATGGCTTTCTTT
>TRBV18|TRBJ2-5|once|-
CASSDRNQETQYF
TGTGCCAGCTCGGACAGAAACCAAGAGACCCAGTACTTC
>TRBV28|TRBJ1-4|few|-
CASSRVAPTNEKLFF
TGTGCCAGCAGTCGGGTTGCCCCGACGAATGAAAAACTGTTTTTT
>TRBV6-5|TRBJ2-7|-|-
CASSSFPAGMPYEQYF
TGTGCCAGCAGTTCCTTTCCCGCCGGGATGCCCTACGAGCAGTACTTC
>TRBV5-1|TRBJ2-2|-|TRBD2
CASSYSGTNTGELFF
TGCGCCAGCAGCTATAGCGGGACGAACACCGGGGAGCTGTTTTTT